The 28 T cell receptor beta chains reported below all come from one sample, sequenced in a study of cytomegalovirus exposure and HLA in healthy donors. The primer mix had 60 Vbeta and 13 Jbeta primers. The repertoire was sequenced with immunoSEQ multiplex PCR; TCRdb's copy has only in-frame clones and lacks some. The sample yields 40,000 or so clones, around 62% seen once. The sequenced sample consisted of PBMCs. All receptors derive from a human donor in good health.

The chain couples TRBV28 to TRBJ2-7; TRBD2 aligns across 7 bases. The junction had 12 bases not matched to a gene; V was cut back by 5 bases and J by 5 bases. The CDR3 runs to 15 residues. Germline V gene data show CDR1 as MDHEN and CDR2 as SYDVKM. The CDR3 protein is CASSRIGLDYHEQYF. The CDR3 region has the DNA TGTGCCAGCAGTAGGATCGGACTAGATTACCACGAGCAGTACTTC.

This clone was detected only a few times. CDR3: CASRRGDSLQETQYF. CDR3 DNA sequence: TGCGCCAGCAGGAGGGGGGACAGTCTCCAAGAGACCCAGTACTTC. The gene calls are TRBV10-2 and TRBJ2-5, with D possibly being TRBD1 (7 bases). Trimming stripped 6 bases from V and 1 base from J, with 15 bases between. This CDR3 region has 15 residues. Germline V gene data show CDR1 as WSHSY and CDR2 as SAAADI.

J is TRBJ1-1 and V is TRBV5-1; D is unresolved. The CDR3 totals 15 residues. Trimming took off 0 bases at V and 1 base at J, with 10 bases between the two ends. Germline V CDR1 and CDR2: SGHRS, YFSETQ. The CDR3 DNA is TGCGCCAGCAGCTTGGATCCAGTCCCGAACACTGAAGCTTTCTTT. Encoded protein: CASSLDPVPNTEAFF.

This CDR3 reads CASSPGLSGEQYF. For the CDR3, the DNA is TGTGCCAGCTCTCCGGGACTTTCGGGGGAGCAGTACTTC. The chain links TRBV18 to TRBJ2-7; TRBD2 is a possible D gene (6 bases). V shed 6 bases and J shed 7 bases, with 16 bases lying between them. Germline CDR1 is KGHSH and CDR2 is LQKENI. The CDR3 contains 13 residues.

This chain connects TRBV7-3 to TRBJ1-6, with TRBD1 identical over 9 bases. The trim removed 6 bases at V and 10 bases at J, leaving 7 bases unmatched. The germline V gene has CDR1 SGHTA and CDR2 FQGTGA. The CDR3 is 14 residues long. The CDR3 sequence: CASSTGTGKSPLHF. In nucleotides, the CDR3 is TGTGCCAGCAGTACCGGGACAGGGAAATCACCCCTCCACTTT.

The chain employs TRBV2 and TRBJ1-6; no definite D call. The V gene lost 4 bases and the J gene lost 13 bases, with 14 bases spanning the gap. Germline V CDR1 and CDR2: SNHLY, FYNNEI. This CDR3 spans 13 amino acids. CDR3 amino acids: CASSGFPTGPLHF. The CDR3 DNA sequence: TGTGCCAGCAGTGGGTTCCCGACTGGGCCCCTCCACTTT. Looking up the rest from reference TRBV2 and TRBJ1-6 gives the full variable domain: EPEVTQTPSHQVTQMGQEVILRCVPISNHLYFYWYRQILGQKVEFLVSFYNNEISEKSEIFDDQFSVERPDGSNFTLKIRSTKLEDSAMYFCASSGFPTGPLHFGNGTRLTVT.

This chain uses TRBV7-3 with TRBJ2-6; no clear D gene. CDR3 length: 14 residues. Germline V lookup: CDR1 SGHTA, CDR2 FQGTGA. The V end was cut by 2 bases, the J end by 4 bases, with 6 bases between. CDR3: CASSLVGGANVLTF. The CDR3 bases are TGTGCCAGCAGCTTAGTTGGCGGGGCCAACGTCCTGACTTTC.

The chain employs TRBV4-3 and TRBJ2-5; tentatively, D is TRBD2 (5 bases). CDR3 length: 14 residues. Per germline, CDR1 LGHNA and CDR2 YSLEER. The V gene lost 4 bases and the J gene lost 5 bases, with 14 bases spanning the gap. The chain's CDR3 is CASSPQPGSETQYF. For the CDR3, the DNA is TGCGCCAGCAGCCCCCAACCGGGGTCGGAGACCCAGTACTTC.

In this sample, this clone turned up a few times. The rearrangement links TRBV4-3 to TRBJ1-6, with a tentative D call TRBD1 (6 bases). From germline, CDR1 is LGHNA and CDR2 YSLEER. The V and J ends lost 1 base and 11 bases respectively, with 15 bases between them. This CDR3 comprises 15 residues. The CDR3 here is CASSQVGEGVAPLHF. Written as DNA, the CDR3 is TGCGCCAGCAGCCAAGTCGGAGAGGGGGTGGCACCCCTCCACTTT.

The chain carries TRBV7-2 and TRBJ2-7, with 9 bases aligning to TRBD2. CDR3 length: 17 residues. Germline V CDR1 and CDR2: SGHTA, FQGNSA. V shed 7 bases, J shed 4 bases, and the junction held 17 bases outside the gene matches. The CDR3 bases are TGTGCCAGCACCCTGAGGGGGAAAAGCGGGGGGCCTTACGAGCAGTACTTC. It specifies CASTLRGKSGGPYEQYF.

The rearrangement uses TRBV5-4 and TRBJ1-1; D may be TRBD1 (5 bases). The CDR3 totals 12 residues. V was shortened by 0 bases and J by 12 bases, with 12 bases between the two germline ends. Germline CDR1 SGHNT, CDR2 YYREEE (reference sequence). As DNA, the CDR3 is TGTGCCAGCAGCTTGGTAAGGGGCCCAACTTTCTTT. It is translated as CASSLVRGPTFF.

V usage is TRBV6-1 and J usage is TRBJ2-3; perhaps TRBD2 as D (6 bases). The germline V and J ends were trimmed by 0 bases and 9 bases, with 13 bases remaining between them. CDR1 and CDR2 (germline): MNHNS, SASEGT. The CDR3 is 14 residues long. DNA for the CDR3: TGTGCCAGCAGTGAAGCCCGAAGGGGAGGAACGCAGTATTTT. Its translation is CASSEARRGGTQYF.

This clone has more than one count but fewer than ten. The chain carries TRBV10-3 and TRBJ1-5, with 7 bases matching TRBD1. Trimming removed 10 bases from V and 4 bases from J; junction bases left unmatched: 7. Germline V CDR1 and CDR2: ENHRY, SYGVKD. The CDR3 is 13 residues long. CDR3 nucleotide sequence: TGTGCCAGCACGCCAGGGGGGAATCAGCCCCAGCATTTT. This codes for CASTPGGNQPQHF.

V usage is TRBV30 and J usage is TRBJ1-5, with 10 bases lining up with TRBD1. The CDR3 is 17 residues long. V lost 3 bases, J lost 3 bases, and 11 bases stayed unmatched. Germline V gives CDR1 GTSNPN, CDR2 SVGIG (reference sequence). The CDR3 protein is CAWRGQGQGNFNQPQHF. CDR3 DNA sequence: TGTGCCTGGAGAGGCCAGGGACAGGGGAACTTCAATCAGCCCCAGCATTTT.

The V call is TRBV7-2, the J call TRBJ2-1; no definite D call. Trimming shortened V by 7 bases and J by 5 bases, and 15 bases separated the two germline ends. Looked up from germline, CDR1 is SGHTA and CDR2 is FQGNSA. The CDR3 length is 14 residues. The CDR3 DNA reads TGTGCCAGCACCCCGGGTCCTTCAAACAATGAGCAGTTCTTC. This codes for CASTPGPSNNEQFF.

Here the CDR3 DNA reads TGTGCCAGTAGTTCGGCGCGGCGACGGGAGACCCAGTACTTC. The encoded protein is CASSSARRRETQYF. The chain carries TRBV19 and TRBJ2-5; D unresolved. V was pared by 5 bases and J by 5 bases, with 15 bases between. Per the germline V gene, CDR1 is LNHDA and CDR2 is SQIVND (reference sequence). The CDR3 is 14 amino acids.

The CDR3 sequence is CASRGVGAGGYNEQFF. The CDR3 DNA sequence: TGTGCCAGCAGGGGAGTGGGGGCGGGGGGTTACAATGAGCAGTTCTTC. The chain recombines TRBV6-6 with TRBJ2-1, with 8 nucleotides matching TRBD2. This CDR3 has 16 residues. J lost 4 bases, V lost 6 bases, and 11 bases had no gene match. Germline CDR1 and CDR2: MNHNY and SVGAGI (reference sequence).

This clone showed up just a few times. V is TRBV27 and J is TRBJ2-2, with 7 positions matching TRBD2. V gave up 6 bases and J gave up 4 bases; unmatched junction bases: 2. The CDR3 extends over 13 amino acids. Germline CDR1 and CDR2: MNHEY and SMNVEV (reference sequence). The CDR3 is CASRRTSTGELFF. The CDR3 DNA is TGTGCCAGCAGAAGGACTAGCACCGGGGAGCTGTTTTTT.

The V and J genes are TRBV7-3 and TRBJ2-1, with 8 positions matching TRBD2. The CDR3 spans 14 residues. CDR1 SGHTA and CDR2 FQGTGA come from the germline V gene. After removal of 4 bases from V and 4 bases from J, the junction contained 3 bases not matched to a gene. In nucleotides, the CDR3 is TGTGCCAGCAGCTACGCGGGGGGTTACAATGAGCAGTTCTTC. Amino acids: CASSYAGGYNEQFF.

This chain joins TRBV6-6 and TRBJ1-2; 7 nucleotides match TRBD1. V shed 0 bases, J shed 6 bases, and the junction held 7 bases outside the gene matches. Germline CDR1 reads MNHNY; CDR2 reads SVGAGI (reference sequence). The CDR3 has 15 residues. CDR3 DNA: TGTGCCAGCAGTTACTCGGGACAGCCCCTGAATGGCTACACCTTC. Translated: CASSYSGQPLNGYTF.

CDR3 bases: TGTGCCAGCAGCCAAGCCGGGACAGGGCCCCCCGCAGATACGCAGTATTTT. Residues: CASSQAGTGPPADTQYF. The chain is built from TRBV4-2 and TRBJ2-3, with 9 bases lining up with TRBD1. The CDR3 loop spans 17 amino acids. Per the germline V gene, CDR1 is LGHNA and CDR2 is YNFKEQ. The junction had 9 bases not matched to a gene; V was cut back by 1 base and J by 4 bases.

This clone was detected only a few times. V usage is TRBV30 and J usage is TRBJ1-4, with TRBD1 matching 7 bases. Trimming removed 3 bases from V and 4 bases from J; junction bases left unmatched: 8. Per germline, CDR1 GTSNPN and CDR2 SVGIG (reference sequence). The CDR3 covers 15 residues. The chain's CDR3 is CAWSPRQGFNEKLFF. CDR3 bases: TGTGCCTGGAGCCCCCGACAGGGCTTTAATGAAAAACTGTTTTTT.

This clone was counted between two and nine times. The chain employs TRBV6-5 and TRBJ1-1; tentative D call: TRBD1 (5 bases). V lost 5 bases to trimming and J lost 4 bases, with 17 bases between them. The germline CDR1 and CDR2 sequences are MNHEY and SVGAGI. The CDR3 is made up of 15 amino acids. CDR3 in amino acids: CASSRSRAGFTEAFF. The CDR3 DNA reads as TGTGCCAGCAGTCGCTCCAGGGCAGGTTTCACTGAAGCTTTCTTT.

This clone came up once. This chain connects TRBV2 to TRBJ1-2, with D possibly matching TRBD1 (6 bases). From germline, CDR1 is SNHLY and CDR2 FYNNEI. Between the trimmed V and J ends, which lost 3 bases and 2 bases, there was a span of 7 bases. The CDR3 has 13 amino acids. The CDR3 here is CASSEGANYGYTF. In DNA form, the CDR3 reads TGTGCCAGCAGTGAGGGGGCCAACTATGGCTACACCTTC.

This clone has a single count. The V gene is TRBV20-1, the J gene TRBJ1-5; no reliable D call. The germline V and J ends were trimmed by 3 bases and 7 bases, with 4 bases remaining between them. The CDR3 covers 10 residues. Germline V lookup: CDR1 DFQATT, CDR2 SNEGSKA (reference sequence). CDR3 DNA: TGCAGTGCTAGTGGCCAGCCCCAGCATTTT. Protein sequence: CSASGQPQHF.

The CDR3 DNA reads TGTGCCAGCAGCTTAATGGGCCAGGGAGGAGATACGCAGTATTTT. Amino acid sequence: CASSLMGQGGDTQYF. The J gene is TRBJ2-3, the V gene TRBV7-2; maybe TRBD2 (6 bases). Germline V gene data show CDR1 as SGHTA and CDR2 as FQGNSA. V was shortened by 2 bases and J by 5 bases, with 14 bases between the two germline ends. CDR3 length equals 15 residues.

The J gene is TRBJ2-3, the V gene TRBV5-4; maybe TRBD2 (5 bases). The CDR3 is 14 residues long. The ends were cut back, 2 bases at V and 1 base at J, with 8 bases in the middle. Germline V gene sequence: CDR1 SGHNT, CDR2 YYREEE (reference sequence). The CDR3 bases are TGTGCCAGCAGCTTTGTGCGGGGCACAGATACGCAGTATTTT. This codes for CASSFVRGTDTQYF.

The chain combines TRBV6-5 with TRBJ1-4; D perhaps matches TRBD1 (6 bases). The CDR3 length is 14 residues. CDR1 is MNHEY, CDR2 SVGAGI, per germline. The germline V and J ends were trimmed by 6 bases and 5 bases, with 13 bases remaining between them. The CDR3 protein is CASSRQVTNEKLFF. CDR3 DNA sequence: TGTGCCAGCAGCCGACAGGTGACAAATGAAAAACTGTTTTTT.